This T cell receptor (beta chain) was captured by sequencing in a study of OX40 agonist ivuxolimab in advanced cancers. Background on the study: Males comprised over 80% of the group, whose mean age was 60 years (range about 20 to 79). People who had prior anti-PD-1, anti-PD-L1 or anti-CTLA-4 therapy could take part, and 40% had some. Study results and caveats: More expanded clones were seen, on average, in CD8+ T cells than in CD4+.

The length of the CDR3 is 15 residues. Germline values: CDR1 KGHSH, CDR2 LQKENI. Trimming shortened V by 0 bases and J by 1 base, and 9 bases separated the two germline ends. Prior autoimmune disease or systemic immunosuppression barred patients. Libraries were prepared by immunoSEQ multiplex PCR; TCRdb keeps only in-frame clonotypes and omits some of them. This repertoire shows about 92,000 clones, roughly 90% found once; its top ten account for approximately 0.3%. On this clone itself: Its specificity is not known.

The starting material was CD4+ or CD8+ T cells sorted from blood, obtained in a trial of the OX40 agonist ivuxolimab. This chain uses TRBV18 with TRBJ2-5, with D possibly being TRBD1 or TRBD2 (5 bases each). The sequence was obtained from an adult with an advanced solid tumor such as melanoma, head and neck, liver or kidney cancer. The CDR3 is CASSPPAGAQETQYF. In DNA form, the CDR3 reads TGTGCCAGCTCACCACCGGCCGGGGCCCAAGAGACCCAGTACTTC.